The 7 T cell receptor beta chains presented below share a single source sample, sequenced in a study of control samples from healthy donors and cancer patients. Only in-frame clones appear in the TCRdb table, and some are missing; sequencing was by immunoSEQ multiplex PCR. The data hold 170,000 or so clones, with 75% to 95% observed a single time. The sample consisted of blood. Source of these receptors: a woman aged 40 to 55 in good health.

J is TRBJ1-4 and V is TRBV6-5, with a tentative D call TRBD1 (6 bases). Germline CDR1 MNHEY, CDR2 SVGAGI. Trimming removed 4 bases from V and 4 bases from J, with 13 bases in between. The CDR3 extends over 15 amino acids. The CDR3 reads CASSSWGRLNEKLFF. Written as DNA, the CDR3 is TGTGCCAGCAGTTCCTGGGGGCGGCTTAATGAAAAACTGTTTTTT.

The chain's CDR3 is CASRETGAGNTIYF. In DNA form, the CDR3 reads TGTGCCAGCAGGGAAACAGGGGCTGGAAACACCATATATTTT. The rearrangement uses TRBV25-1 and TRBJ1-3; 7 bases align to TRBD1. V lost 6 bases and J lost 2; bases outside the gene matches: 4. Germline V gene lookup returns CDR1 MGHDK and CDR2 SYGVNS. This CDR3 is 14 amino acids long.

The V call is TRBV19, the J call TRBJ2-7, with TRBD2 matching 7 bases. Germline trimming cut 6 bases from V and 2 bases from J; bases unmatched to any gene: 7. The CDR3 is 14 amino acids. CDR1 is LNHDA and CDR2 is SQIVND in the germline V gene (reference sequence). CDR3 bases: TGTGCCAGTAGAAATCGACTAGCCCCCTACGAGCAGTACTTC. This codes for CASRNRLAPYEQYF.

The chain carries TRBV6-6 and TRBJ1-2, with 8 bases aligning to TRBD1. Germline values: CDR1 MNHNY, CDR2 SVGAGI (reference sequence). Losses at the gene ends were 6 bases for V and 2 bases for J; bases not matched to a gene: 5. The CDR3 contains 14 residues. CDR3 DNA sequence: TGTGCCAGCAGCACGACAGGGGCCAACTATGGCTACACCTTC. Encoded protein: CASSTTGANYGYTF.

The chain carries TRBV7-3 and TRBJ2-3; 11 nucleotides agree with TRBD1. V trimming: 2 bases; J trimming: 6 bases; junction bases outside the gene matches: 4. Germline CDR1 SGHTA, CDR2 FQGTGA. CDR3 length: 15 amino acids. CDR3 sequence: CASSLEGQGDDTQYF. For the CDR3, the DNA is TGTGCCAGCAGCTTAGAGGGACAGGGGGATGATACGCAGTATTTT.

This rearrangement joins TRBV12-3 or TRBV12-4 to TRBJ1-2, with D possibly being TRBD1 (5 bases). This CDR3 is built from 13 residues. The V end was cut by 5 bases, the J end by 7 bases, with 14 bases between. CDR3 region: CASSPGKGTGYTF. CDR3 sequence (DNA): TGTGCCAGCAGTCCTGGGAAGGGGACTGGCTACACCTTC.

The chain uses TRBV9 and TRBJ1-1; 10 nucleotides agree with TRBD1. The CDR3 runs 13 residues. After removal of 3 bases from V and 11 bases from J, the junction contained 7 bases not matched to a gene. CDR1 is SGDLS and CDR2 is YYNGEE in the germline V gene. The CDR3 sequence is CASSEPGQGTAFF. CDR3 nucleotide sequence: TGTGCCAGCAGCGAACCGGGACAGGGGACGGCTTTCTTT. Full variable domain (remainder filled in from reference TRBV9 and TRBJ1-1): DSGVTQTPKHLITATGQRVTLRCSPRSGDLSVYWYQQSLDQGLQFLIQYYNGEERAKGNILERFSAQQFPDLHSELNLSSLELGDSALYFCASSEPGQGTAFFGQGTRLTVV.